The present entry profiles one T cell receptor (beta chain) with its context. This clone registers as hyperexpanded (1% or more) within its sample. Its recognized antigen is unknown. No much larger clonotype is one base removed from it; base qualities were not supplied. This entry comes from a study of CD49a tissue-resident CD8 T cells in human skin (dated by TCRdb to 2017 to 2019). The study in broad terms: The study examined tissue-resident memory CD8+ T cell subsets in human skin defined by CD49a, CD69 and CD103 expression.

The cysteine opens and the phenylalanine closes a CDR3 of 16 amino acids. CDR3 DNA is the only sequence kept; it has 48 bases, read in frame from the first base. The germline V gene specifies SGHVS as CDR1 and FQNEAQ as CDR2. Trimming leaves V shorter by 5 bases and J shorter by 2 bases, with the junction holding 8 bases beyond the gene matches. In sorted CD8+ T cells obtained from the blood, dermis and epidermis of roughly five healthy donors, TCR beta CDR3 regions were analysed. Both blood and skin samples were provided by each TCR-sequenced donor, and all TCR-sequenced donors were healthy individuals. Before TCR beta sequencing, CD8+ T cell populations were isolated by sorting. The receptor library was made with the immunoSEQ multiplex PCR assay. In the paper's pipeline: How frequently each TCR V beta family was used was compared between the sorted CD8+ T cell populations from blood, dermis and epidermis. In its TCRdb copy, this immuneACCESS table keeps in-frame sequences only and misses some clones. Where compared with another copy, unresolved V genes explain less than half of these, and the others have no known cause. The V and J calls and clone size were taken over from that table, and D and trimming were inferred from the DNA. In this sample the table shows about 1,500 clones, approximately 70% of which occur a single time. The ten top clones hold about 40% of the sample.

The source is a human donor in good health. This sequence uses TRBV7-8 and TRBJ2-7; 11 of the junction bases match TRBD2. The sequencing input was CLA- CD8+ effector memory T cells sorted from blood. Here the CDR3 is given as CASSMGLAESPYEQYF. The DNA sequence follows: TGTGCCAGCAGCATGGGACTAGCGGAGAGTCCCTACGAGCAGTACTTC.